The TCR beta chain described here comes from a study of cytomegalovirus exposure and HLA in healthy donors. Study-level results: Trimming of TCR beta V- and J-genes showed a link, identified in a later analysis, to a missense DCLRE1C variant. Segments of the TCR beta V type were, in most cases, productive about 87% or about 30% of the time in an earlier analysis. In a later analysis, donors in an Asian-associated ancestry cluster reportedly had fewer N-insertions in productive TCRs than the cohort mean.

This clone was recorded only once. Its antigen is as yet unknown. With 60 Vbeta and 13 Jbeta primers, the PCR was carried out. The data were produced by immunoSEQ multiplex PCR, yet TCRdb's version contains in-frame clones alone and is incomplete. Among 150,000 to 200,000 clones, 70% to 90% were seen once, and the ten largest hold more than 2%. CDR3 size: 15 residues. Per germline, CDR1 ENHRY and CDR2 SYGVKD. The trim removed 0 bases at V and 5 bases at J, leaving 6 bases unmatched. This chain connects TRBV10-3 to TRBJ1-1, with 7 bases lining up with TRBD1. The clonotype originates from a man younger than 35 in good health and CMV-seropositive. The sample comprised PBMCs. CDR3 nucleotide sequence: TGTGCCATCAGTGAGTCGAGGGACAGCACAACTGAAGCTTTCTTT. This sequence encodes CAISESRDSTTEAFF.